Presented here are 15 T cell receptor beta chains from one specimen sequenced in a study of blood T cell repertoires in COVID-19 (dated by TCRdb to 2019 to 2021). The method was the immunoSEQ multiplex PCR assay. Held by TCRdb, this immuneACCESS table contains in-frame sequences only and omits some clones. Under half of the omission traces to an unresolved V gene where checked; the cause of the rest is unknown. The sample includes tens of thousands of clones, with about 90% observed a single time. The ten largest account for roughly 6.1% of the sample. Material: peripheral blood. The source of these receptors is a human donor in a cohort sampled during active COVID-19.

This sequence joins TRBV5-4 and TRBJ2-1, with no clear D. The CDR3 is 16 residues long. Germline CDR1 is SGHNT and CDR2 is YYREEE (reference sequence). Trimming left V 0 bases short and J 2 bases short, with 12 bases between. CDR3 amino acids: CASSLGRGGPYNEQFF. The CDR3 DNA is TGTGCCAGCAGCTTGGGCCGCGGCGGCCCCTACAATGAGCAGTTCTTC.

The J gene is TRBJ2-2, the V gene TRBV5-1; D might be TRBD2 (7 bases). Trimming removed 0 bases from V and 3 bases from J, with 12 bases in between. The germline gives CDR1 SGHRS, CDR2 YFSETQ. The CDR3 contains 16 residues. CDR3 nucleotides: TGCGCCAGCAGCTTGGAGGGGGGGCGCGACACCGGGGAGCTGTTTTTT. It codes for CASSLEGGRDTGELFF.

Only one count was recorded for this clone. The rearrangement uses TRBV19 and TRBJ2-3; 8 bases map to TRBD2. Germline assignment: CDR1 LNHDA and CDR2 SQIVND (reference sequence). The J segment lost 0 bases and the V segment lost 4 bases, leaving 12 bases of the junction unmatched. This CDR3 is 18 amino acids long. The CDR3 DNA reads TGTGCCAGTAGTAACCCCCAGATTCGCGGGGGGAGCACAGATACGCAGTATTTT. Its translation: CASSNPQIRGGSTDTQYF.

The chain employs TRBV19 and TRBJ1-3; 7 nucleotides match TRBD1. J gave up 3 bases and V 5 bases, and 7 bases lay outside the gene matches. There are 15 residues in the CDR3. CDR1 is LNHDA, CDR2 SQIVND, per germline (reference sequence). CDR3 in amino acids: CASSPLQGVGNTIYF. In nucleotides, the CDR3 is TGTGCCAGTAGTCCACTTCAGGGGGTTGGAAACACCATATATTTT.

This clone occurred a few times. V and J are TRBV4-1 and TRBJ1-2; 8 nucleotides agree with TRBD1. V lost 0 bases to trimming and J lost 7 bases; unmatched junction nucleotides: 7. Germline CDR1 MGHRA, CDR2 YSYEKL. The CDR3 is 15 amino acids. The DNA of the CDR3 is TGCGCCAGCAGCCAAGACAGGGGGCCTGTAGGTGGCTACACCTTC. The encoded protein is CASSQDRGPVGGYTF.

The genes are TRBV3-1 (or the pseudogene TRBV3-2) and TRBJ1-2, with D perhaps TRBD1 (5 bases). From germline, CDR1 is LGHDT and CDR2 YNNKEL (reference sequence). This CDR3 spans 15 amino acids. Trimming took 4 bases from V and 4 from J, leaving 16 bases between them. Written as DNA, the CDR3 is TGTGCCAGCAGCCCCAGACAGACTCCGGGCTATGGCTACACCTTC. Its protein product is CASSPRQTPGYGYTF.

V is TRBV4-1 and J is TRBJ2-1, with 11 bases lining up with TRBD2. V lost 0 bases, J lost 7 bases, and 5 bases stayed unmatched. Germline-derived CDR1 and CDR2 are MGHRA and YSYEKL. The CDR3 runs 16 residues. CDR3 coding DNA: TGCGCCAGCAGCCAAGACGGGACTAGCGGTAAAAATGAGCAGTTCTTC. Amino acids: CASSQDGTSGKNEQFF.

This chain uses TRBV5-1 with TRBJ2-7; D not resolved. The CDR3 spans 12 residues. Germline V gives CDR1 SGHRS, CDR2 YFSETQ. V dropped 4 bases and J dropped 2 bases, with 7 bases sitting between them. The CDR3 is CASSEAAYEQYF. The CDR3 nucleotides read TGCGCCAGCAGCGAGGCGGCCTACGAGCAGTACTTC.

This clone was detected only once. CDR3 DNA sequence: TGCGCCAGCAGTGAGCGCAAGCGGGCCTTCACAGATACGCAGTATTTT. Its protein is CASSERKRAFTDTQYF. The chain combines TRBV10-1 with TRBJ2-3; the D gene is possibly TRBD2 (6 bases). CDR1 and CDR2 from the germline V gene are WNHNN and SYGVQD (reference sequence). Trimming removed 2 bases from V and 2 bases from J, with 14 bases in between. The length of the CDR3 is 16 residues.

V gene TRBV5-6 combines with J gene TRBJ2-1; weak D call: TRBD2 (5 bases). From germline, CDR1 is SGHDT and CDR2 YYEEEE. This CDR3 comprises 17 residues. Trimming left V 0 bases short and J 11 bases short, with 24 bases between. The CDR3 nucleotides read TGTGCCAGCAGCTTGGAGATCGGAGCCGGAGGTCTGGTTAAGCAGTTCTTC. Protein sequence: CASSLEIGAGGLVKQFF.

The chain couples TRBV6-5 to TRBJ1-3; D unresolved. V was pared by 6 bases and J by 5 bases, with 14 bases between. There are 14 residues in the CDR3. From germline, CDR1 is MNHEY and CDR2 SVGAGI. The CDR3 is CASRALDIRNTIYF. In DNA, the CDR3 is TGTGCCAGCAGGGCCCTCGACATTCGAAACACCATATATTTT.

V usage is TRBV19 and J usage is TRBJ1-4; TRBD1 agrees at 9 bases. The junction had 12 bases not matched to a gene; V was cut back by 1 base and J by 15 bases. This CDR3 is built from 15 residues. CDR1 LNHDA and CDR2 SQIVND come from the germline V gene (reference sequence). The CDR3 region is CASSIVTGGLREVFF. The CDR3 region has the DNA TGTGCCAGTAGTATAGTCACAGGGGGCCTTAGGGAGGTGTTTTTT.

The chain carries TRBV5-5 and TRBJ1-2, with D tentatively TRBD1 (5 bases). V gave up 0 bases and J gave up 8 bases, with 20 bases separating them. The CDR3 contains 16 residues. Germline CDR1 reads SGHKS; CDR2 reads YYEKEE (reference sequence). The CDR3 DNA follows: TGTGCCAGCAGCTTGGGACAGTCCACTCGGGCGTTAGGCTACACCTTC. This encodes CASSLGQSTRALGYTF.

The V call is TRBV7-8, the J call TRBJ2-7; 12 bases fit TRBD1. Trimming cost V 5 bases and J 6 bases; bases outside gene matches: 8. This CDR3 has 15 amino acids. CDR1 and CDR2 (germline): SGHVS, FQNEAQ. The CDR3 DNA follows: TGTGCCAGCAGCCGGGGGACAGGGGGCGTGGGCGAGCAGTACTTC. Its protein is CASSRGTGGVGEQYF.

This chain connects TRBV10-3 to TRBJ2-1, with TRBD2 matching over 7 bases. Per the germline V gene, CDR1 is ENHRY and CDR2 is SYGVKD. The CDR3 spans 16 residues. After removal of 2 bases from V and 1 base from J, the junction contained 5 bases not matched to a gene. This CDR3 reads CAISELGRESYNEQFF. The CDR3 nucleotides read TGTGCCATCAGTGAGCTGGGGCGGGAGTCCTACAATGAGCAGTTCTTC.